The sequence of this T cell receptor (beta chain) was determined in a study of CD8+ T cells in alopecia areata. In the study overall: In an open-label trial, patients got 5 to 10 mg tofacitinib twice daily.

Investigators isolated RNA and reverse transcribed it into cDNA to act as the sequencing template. Profiling relied on immunoSEQ multiplex PCR, and the TCRdb table lists in-frame clones only, not all of them. Of more than 200,000 clones in the sample, about two thirds were seen once. As to this clone: Its antigen is as yet unknown.

Broader study findings: Lesional scalp displayed greater clonality than normal scalp, most notably in alopecia totalis/universalis.

The V end lost 7 bases, the J end lost 6 bases, and 16 bases lay between the germline ends. Germline V gene sequence: CDR1 SNHLY, CDR2 FYNNEI. CDR3 size: 13 residues. Punch biopsies of lesional scalp, plus peripheral blood, were taken from alopecia areata patients. The source is a human donor with alopecia areata. The chain carries TRBV2 and TRBJ2-7; no clear D gene. The sample consisted of CD4+ T cells sorted from blood, taken at week 0. Here the CDR3 reads CASTLGLWSEQYF. The CDR3 bases are TGTGCCAGCACCTTGGGCCTCTGGAGCGAGCAGTACTTC.